This record concerns one T cell receptor (beta chain) sequence. This entry belongs to a study of CD8 T cells in Susac syndrome. RNA in amounts of roughly 0.45 to 1 ug was reverse transcribed with random hexamers. The CDR3 of TCR beta was amplified by immunoSEQ multiplex PCR across 54 Vbeta and 13 Jbeta. Each CDR3 protein gets one entry after TCRdb re-called the immunoSEQ multiplex PCR reads with MiXCR. The repertoire holds fewer than 250,000 distinct CDR3 sequences, with approximately 90% as singletons. TEMRA cells underwent FACS enrichment and CD8+ and CD4+ T cells underwent negative isolation. The CDR3 is 15 amino acids. V lost 0 bases, J lost 2 bases, and 12 bases lay in between. CDR1 is SGDLS, CDR2 YYNGEE, per germline.

V gene TRBV9 combines with J gene TRBJ2-7; unclear D gene. Sequencing used CD8+ T cells from PBMCs. The TCR was taken from a human donor with multiple sclerosis. The CDR3 DNA reads as TGTGCCAGCAGCGTAGAATGGGATCCCACCTACGAGCAGTACTTC. Protein: CASSVEWDPTYEQYF. Full variable domain (rest looked up from reference TRBV9 and TRBJ2-7): DSGVTQTPKHLITATGQRVTLRCSPRSGDLSVYWYQQSLDQGLQFLIQYYNGEERAKGNILERFSAQQFPDLHSELNLSSLELGDSALYFCASSVEWDPTYEQYFGPGTRLTVT.